The 17 T cell receptor beta chains below come from one sample, sequenced in a study of blood T cell repertoires in COVID-19 (TCRdb year 2020). The method behind the library was the immunoSEQ multiplex PCR assay. The clones in this table, taken by TCRdb from immuneACCESS, are in-frame only. Not every clone is retained; where verified, under half of the shortfall comes from an unresolved V gene, and the cause of the rest is unknown. The sample table shows about 42,000 clones, and around 73% are seen once. Roughly 28% of the sample is taken by the ten largest. Input material: peripheral blood. These receptors were taken from a woman between 65 and 79 years old with acute or convalescent COVID-19.

This sequence joins TRBV6-1 and TRBJ2-6; D is perhaps TRBD1 (5 bases). This CDR3 region has 16 residues. Germline V lookup: CDR1 MNHNS, CDR2 SASEGT. V dropped 1 base and J dropped 4 bases, with 11 bases sitting between them. The CDR3 region is CASSEGGAQGANVLTF. CDR3 nucleotides: TGTGCCAGCAGTGAAGGGGGCGCACAAGGGGCCAACGTCCTGACTTTC.

The rearrangement links TRBV4-1 to TRBJ2-1; D is possibly TRBD2 (7 bases). This CDR3 spans 20 amino acids. Trimming left V 1 base short and J 0 bases short, with 22 bases between. Germline V gene lookup returns CDR1 MGHRA and CDR2 YSYEKL. The CDR3 protein is CASSQGSWRGPTSSYNEQFF. CDR3 nucleotide sequence: TGCGCCAGCAGCCAAGGAAGCTGGCGGGGGCCGACGAGCTCCTACAATGAGCAGTTCTTC.

CDR3 DNA: TGTGCCAGCAGCGAGGTAGCGGGGGGGAACAATGAGCAGTTCTTC. Its protein is CASSEVAGGNNEQFF. This chain connects TRBV7-6 to TRBJ2-1, with TRBD2 identical over 11 bases. The germline CDR1 and CDR2 sequences are SGHVS and FNYEAQ. The CDR3 is 15 residues long. Trimming removed 5 bases from V and 5 bases from J; junction bases left unmatched: 5.

The chain has TRBV28 and TRBJ2-7, with 8 bases matching TRBD2. This CDR3 spans 12 amino acids. The junction had 5 bases not matched to a gene; V was cut back by 6 bases and J by 7 bases. From germline, CDR1 is MDHEN and CDR2 SYDVKM. The CDR3 bases are TGTGCCAGCAGGTCTGGACTAGCTGAGCAGTACTTC. This translates into CASRSGLAEQYF.

The chain joins TRBV19 to TRBJ2-7, with TRBD1 identical over 12 bases. Trimming took 10 bases from V and 3 from J; bases not matched to a gene: 7. The CDR3 has 14 residues. The germline gives CDR1 LNHDA, CDR2 SQIVND (reference sequence). CDR3 in DNA: TGTGCCAACAACGGGACAGGGGGCTTCTACGAGCAGTACTTC. It translates to CANNGTGGFYEQYF.

V gene TRBV18 combines with J gene TRBJ2-7; 11 bases are a match to TRBD2. CDR1 and CDR2 from the germline V gene are KGHSH and LQKENI. The CDR3 length is 14 residues. V gave up 2 bases and J gave up 6 bases; unmatched junction bases: 3. The chain's CDR3 is CASSPVGLAAEQYF. Written as DNA, the CDR3 is TGTGCCAGCTCACCAGTGGGACTAGCGGCCGAGCAGTACTTC.

The gene calls are TRBV28 and TRBJ1-2, with 7 positions matching TRBD1. Germline trimming cut 2 bases from V and 3 bases from J; bases unmatched to any gene: 9. CDR1 MDHEN and CDR2 SYDVKM come from the germline V gene. This CDR3 comprises 16 residues. CDR3 loop: CASSLRVGQAYYGYTF. In DNA, the CDR3 is TGTGCCAGCAGTTTACGAGTCGGACAGGCCTACTATGGCTACACCTTC.

This chain connects TRBV7-2 to TRBJ2-7; 10 positions match TRBD2. From germline, CDR1 is SGHTA and CDR2 FQGNSA. Losses at the gene ends were 5 bases for V and 2 bases for J; bases not matched to a gene: 3. The CDR3 has 14 residues. Here the CDR3 reads CASSASGGTYEQYF. The CDR3, as DNA: TGTGCCAGCAGCGCTAGCGGGGGAACCTACGAGCAGTACTTC.

V usage is TRBV5-8 and J usage is TRBJ2-3; D unclear. Trimming left V 3 bases short and J 2 bases short, with 4 bases between. The CDR3 is made up of 12 amino acids. Looked up from germline, CDR1 is SGHTS and CDR2 is YDEGEE. The CDR3 loop reads CASSSTTDTQYF. CDR3 sequence (DNA): TGTGCCAGCAGCTCTACCACAGATACGCAGTATTTT.

The chain employs TRBV12-3 or TRBV12-4 and TRBJ2-6; D is unclear. The CDR3 has 13 amino acids. Trimming stripped 7 bases from V and 1 base from J, with 5 bases between. The chain's CDR3 is CASILSGANVLTF. The CDR3 DNA reads TGTGCCAGCATCCTATCTGGGGCCAACGTCCTGACTTTC.

This chain connects TRBV18 to TRBJ2-1; perhaps TRBD2 as D (6 bases). Deletions cut 2 bases from V and 4 bases from J, with 9 bases between. This CDR3 region has 14 residues. The germline gives CDR1 KGHSH, CDR2 LQKENI. For the CDR3, the DNA is TGTGCCAGCTCACCAGCTAGCGTATACAATGAGCAGTTCTTC. Residues: CASSPASVYNEQFF.

This chain joins TRBV4-3 and TRBJ1-6; possibly TRBD1 for D (5 bases). V lost 2 bases and J 2 bases, leaving 10 bases between the germline ends. Per the germline V gene, CDR1 is LGHNA and CDR2 is YSLEER. This CDR3 spans 16 amino acids. CDR3 in amino acids: CASSQTTEPYNSPLHF. The CDR3 DNA follows: TGCGCCAGCAGCCAAACGACAGAGCCCTATAATTCACCCCTCCACTTT.

This chain connects TRBV6-5 to TRBJ1-5; D ambiguous. Per germline, CDR1 MNHEY and CDR2 SVGAGI. Trimming left V 3 bases short and J 5 bases short, with 11 bases between. This CDR3 is built from 14 residues. The CDR3 DNA reads as TGTGCCAGCAGTTATGACTACAGATATCAGCCCCAGCATTTT. Protein: CASSYDYRYQPQHF.

The CDR3, as DNA: TGTGCCAGCGGCAGGACTAGCGGCTACAATGAGCAGTTCTTC. Its protein is CASGRTSGYNEQFF. The rearrangement links TRBV7-9 to TRBJ2-1; TRBD2 aligns across 10 bases. The CDR3 runs to 14 residues. The trim removed 8 bases at V and 3 bases at J, leaving 4 bases unmatched. CDR1 and CDR2 (germline): SEHNR, FQNEAQ (reference sequence). The whole variable domain, remainder taken from reference TRBV7-9 and TRBJ2-1, is DTGVSQNPRHKITKRGQNVTFRCDPISEHNRLYWYRQTLGQGPEFLTYFQNEAQLEKSRLLSDRFSAERPKGSFSTLEIQRTEQGDSAMYLCASGRTSGYNEQFFGPGTRLTVL.

This clone was counted only a few times. The rearrangement links TRBV5-4 to TRBJ1-6; D is perhaps TRBD1 (5 bases). Looked up from germline, CDR1 is SGHNT and CDR2 is YYREEE (reference sequence). The CDR3 spans 14 residues. With 0 bases removed from V and 13 bases from J, the gap between germline ends came to 14 bases. CDR3 DNA sequence: TGTGCCAGCAGCTTGGAAAGCGGGGACCTCCCCCTCCACTTT. This gives the protein CASSLESGDLPLHF.

CDR3 protein: CASSWQGDYGYTF. CDR3 nucleotides: TGTGCCAGCAGCTGGCAGGGTGACTATGGCTACACCTTC. V gene TRBV7-9 combines with J gene TRBJ1-2; TRBD1 might be the D (5 bases). CDR3 length: 13 residues. Between the trimmed V and J ends, which lost 4 bases and 3 bases, there was a span of 9 bases. The germline V gene encodes CDR1 SEHNR and CDR2 FQNEAQ (reference sequence). Full variable domain (rest looked up from reference TRBV7-9 and TRBJ1-2): DTGVSQNPRHKITKRGQNVTFRCDPISEHNRLYWYRQTLGQGPEFLTYFQNEAQLEKSRLLSDRFSAERPKGSFSTLEIQRTEQGDSAMYLCASSWQGDYGYTFGSGTRLTVV.

The chain couples TRBV30 to TRBJ1-1, with 9 nucleotides matching TRBD1. This CDR3 is 15 amino acids long. The germline V gene has CDR1 GTSNPN and CDR2 SVGIG (reference sequence). The ends lost 5 bases at V and 1 base at J; junction bases unmatched: 8. CDR3 amino acids: CAWRPPGQGNTEAFF. In DNA, the CDR3 is TGTGCCTGGCGACCACCGGGACAGGGGAACACTGAAGCTTTCTTT.